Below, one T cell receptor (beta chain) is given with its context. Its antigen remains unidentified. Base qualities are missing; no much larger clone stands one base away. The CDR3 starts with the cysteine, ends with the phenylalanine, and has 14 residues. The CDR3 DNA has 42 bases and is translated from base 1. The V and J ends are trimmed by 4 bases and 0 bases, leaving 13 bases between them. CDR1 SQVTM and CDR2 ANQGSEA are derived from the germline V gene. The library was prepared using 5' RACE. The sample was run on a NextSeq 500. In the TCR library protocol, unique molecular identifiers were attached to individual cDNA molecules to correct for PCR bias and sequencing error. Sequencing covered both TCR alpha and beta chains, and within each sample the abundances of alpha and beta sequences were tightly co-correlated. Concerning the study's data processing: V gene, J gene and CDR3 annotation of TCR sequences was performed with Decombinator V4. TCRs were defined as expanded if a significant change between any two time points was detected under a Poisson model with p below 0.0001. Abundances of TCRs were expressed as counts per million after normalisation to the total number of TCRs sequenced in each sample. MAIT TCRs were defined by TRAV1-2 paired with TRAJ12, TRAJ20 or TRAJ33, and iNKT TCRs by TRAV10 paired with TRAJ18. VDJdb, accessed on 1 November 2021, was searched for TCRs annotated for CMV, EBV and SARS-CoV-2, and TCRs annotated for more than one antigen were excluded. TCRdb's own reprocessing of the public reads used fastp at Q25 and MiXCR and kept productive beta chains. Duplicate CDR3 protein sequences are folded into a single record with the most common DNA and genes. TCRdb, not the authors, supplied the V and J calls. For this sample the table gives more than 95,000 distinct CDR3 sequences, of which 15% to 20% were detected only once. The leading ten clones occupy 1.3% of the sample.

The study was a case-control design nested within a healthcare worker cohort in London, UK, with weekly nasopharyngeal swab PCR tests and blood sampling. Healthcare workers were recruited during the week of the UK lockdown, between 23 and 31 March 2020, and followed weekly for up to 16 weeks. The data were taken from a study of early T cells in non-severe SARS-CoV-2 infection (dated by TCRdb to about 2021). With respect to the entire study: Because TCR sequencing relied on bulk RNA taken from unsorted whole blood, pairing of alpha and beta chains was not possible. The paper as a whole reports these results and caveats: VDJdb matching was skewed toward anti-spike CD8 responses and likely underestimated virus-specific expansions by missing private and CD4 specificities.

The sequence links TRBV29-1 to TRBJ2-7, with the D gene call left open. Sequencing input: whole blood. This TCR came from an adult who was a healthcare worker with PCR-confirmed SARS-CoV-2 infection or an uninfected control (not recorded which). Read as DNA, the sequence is TGCAGCGTTGGGCCAATGGACCCCTCCTACGAGCAGTACTTC. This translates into CSVGPMDPSYEQYF.